This TCR beta chain was identified during a study of identical twins. Whole-study results and caveats: Twin pairs had excess sharing that was weaker in beta out-of-frame sequences. It was out-of-frame TCR alpha sharing in monozygotic twins that models underestimated. High-abundance cord blood beta clonotypes had fewer insertions; memory repertoires showed none.

This clonotype was observed many times. No antigen is known for it. Template switching added a universal primer site, and cDNA bore unique molecular identifiers. TCRdb re-analysed the 5' RACE reads in MiXCR, keeping a single row per CDR3 protein. In the table there are some 1,600,000 distinct CDR3 sequences, under 35% of which are singletons. Material for sequencing was cord blood. The receptor was derived from a newborn girl in good health.

CDR3 in amino acids: CASRTTRGPQETQYF. The DNA for the CDR3 is TGTGCCAGCAGGACAACGCGGGGTCCCCAAGAGACCCAGTACTTC. The chain uses TRBV28 and TRBJ2-5; D possibly corresponds to TRBD2 (6 bases). Per the germline V gene, CDR1 is MDHEN and CDR2 is SYDVKM. This CDR3 has 15 residues. V was trimmed by 6 bases and J by 1 base, leaving 15 bases between them.